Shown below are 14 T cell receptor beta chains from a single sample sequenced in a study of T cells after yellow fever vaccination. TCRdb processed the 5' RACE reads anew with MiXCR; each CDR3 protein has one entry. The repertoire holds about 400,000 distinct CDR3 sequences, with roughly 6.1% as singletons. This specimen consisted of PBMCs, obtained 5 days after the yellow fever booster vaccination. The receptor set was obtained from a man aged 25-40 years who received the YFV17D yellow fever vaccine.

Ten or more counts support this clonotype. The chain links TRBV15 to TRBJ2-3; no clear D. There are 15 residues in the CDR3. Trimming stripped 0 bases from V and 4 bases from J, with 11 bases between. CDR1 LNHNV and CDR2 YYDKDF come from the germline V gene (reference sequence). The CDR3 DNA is TGTGCCACCAGCAGAGACCCCCTGGGCGCAGATACGCAGTATTTT. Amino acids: CATSRDPLGADTQYF. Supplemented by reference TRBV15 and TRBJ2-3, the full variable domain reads DAMVIQNPRYQVTQFGKPVTLSCSQTLNHNVMYWYQQKSSQAPKLLFHYYDKDFNNEADTPDNFQSRRPNTSFCFLDIRSPGLGDTAMYLCATSRDPLGADTQYFGPGTRLTVL.

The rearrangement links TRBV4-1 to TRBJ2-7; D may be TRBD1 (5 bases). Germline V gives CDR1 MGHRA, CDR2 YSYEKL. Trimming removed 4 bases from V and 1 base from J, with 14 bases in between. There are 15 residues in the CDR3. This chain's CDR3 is CASSPRQPASYEQYF. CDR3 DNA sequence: TGCGCCAGCAGCCCCCGACAGCCCGCTTCCTACGAGCAGTACTTC.

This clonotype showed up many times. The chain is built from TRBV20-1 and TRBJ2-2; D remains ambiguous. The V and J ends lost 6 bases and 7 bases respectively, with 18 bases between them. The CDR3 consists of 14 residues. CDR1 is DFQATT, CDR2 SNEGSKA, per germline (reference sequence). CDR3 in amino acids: CSATWSINGGELFF. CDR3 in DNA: TGCAGTGCCACGTGGAGTATTAATGGCGGGGAGCTGTTTTTT.

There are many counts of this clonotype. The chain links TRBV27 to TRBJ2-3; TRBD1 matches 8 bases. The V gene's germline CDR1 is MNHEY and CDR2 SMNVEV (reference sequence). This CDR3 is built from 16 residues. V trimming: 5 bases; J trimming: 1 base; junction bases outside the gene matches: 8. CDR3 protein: CASSNLQGVRTDTQYF. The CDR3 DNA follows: TGTGCCAGCAGTAATTTACAGGGGGTCCGCACAGATACGCAGTATTTT.

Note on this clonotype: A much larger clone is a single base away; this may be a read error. CDR3 coding DNA: TGTGCCAGCAGACTTCTAGCGGGAGTCAGCGAGCAGTACTTC. This translates into CASRLLAGVSEQYF. This sequence joins TRBV7-2 and TRBJ2-7, with TRBD2 matching over 10 bases. The CDR3 runs to 14 residues. The V gene end was trimmed by 6 bases and the J gene end by 6 bases; junction bases not matched to a gene: 8. Germline CDR1 is SGHTA and CDR2 is FQGNSA.

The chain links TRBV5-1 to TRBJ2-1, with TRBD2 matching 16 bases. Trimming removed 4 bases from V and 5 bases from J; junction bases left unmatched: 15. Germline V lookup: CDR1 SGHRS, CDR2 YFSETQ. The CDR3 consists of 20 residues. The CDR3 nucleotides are TGCGCCAGCAGCATGGGACTAGCGGGAGGGTATAGCCTTGGGAACAATGAGCAGTTCTTC. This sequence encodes CASSMGLAGGYSLGNNEQFF.

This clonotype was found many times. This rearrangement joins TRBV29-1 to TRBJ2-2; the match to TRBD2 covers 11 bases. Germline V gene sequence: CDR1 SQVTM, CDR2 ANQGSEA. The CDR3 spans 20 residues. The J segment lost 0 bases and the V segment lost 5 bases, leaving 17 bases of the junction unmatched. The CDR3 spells CSVQTGTSGQTAANTGELFF. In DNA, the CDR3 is TGCAGCGTTCAAACCGGGACTAGCGGACAGACGGCAGCGAACACCGGGGAGCTGTTTTTT.

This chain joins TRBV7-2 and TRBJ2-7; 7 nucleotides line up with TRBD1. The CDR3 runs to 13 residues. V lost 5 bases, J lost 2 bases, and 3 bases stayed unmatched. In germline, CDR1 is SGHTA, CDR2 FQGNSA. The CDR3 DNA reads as TGTGCCAGCAGCGGGACAGCCACCTACGAGCAGTACTTC. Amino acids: CASSGTATYEQYF.

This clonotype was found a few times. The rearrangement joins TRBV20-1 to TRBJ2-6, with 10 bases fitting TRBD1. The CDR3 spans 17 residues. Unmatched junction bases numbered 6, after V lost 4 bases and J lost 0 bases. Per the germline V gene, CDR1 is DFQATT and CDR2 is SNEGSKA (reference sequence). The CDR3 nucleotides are TGCAGTGCTACGGGGGGACAGGGGTCCTCTGGGGCCAACGTCCTGACTTTC. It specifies CSATGGQGSSGANVLTF.

The DNA of the CDR3 is TGCGCCAGCAGCTTGTGGCAGTCAAACAATGAGCAGTTCTTC. This encodes CASSLWQSNNEQFF. The chain is built from TRBV5-1 and TRBJ2-1, with D uncertain. The germline V gene encodes CDR1 SGHRS and CDR2 YFSETQ. The length of the CDR3 is 14 residues. V lost 1 base, J lost 5 bases, and 10 bases lay in between.

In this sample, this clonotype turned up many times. In nucleotides, the CDR3 is TGTGCCAGCAGCTTTACAGGATTAGCGGGAAACACCATATATTTT. Its protein is CASSFTGLAGNTIYF. This chain connects TRBV11-2 to TRBJ1-3; TRBD1 might be the D (5 bases). The V and J ends lost 3 bases and 4 bases respectively, with 13 bases between them. CDR3 length: 15 residues. CDR1 SGHAT and CDR2 FQNNGV come from the germline V gene.

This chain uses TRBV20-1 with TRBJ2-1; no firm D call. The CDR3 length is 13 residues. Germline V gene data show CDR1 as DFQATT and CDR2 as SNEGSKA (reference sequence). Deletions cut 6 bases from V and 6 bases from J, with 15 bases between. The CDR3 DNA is TGCAGTGCAGTTCGGTTGGTCGGCAATGAGCAGTTCTTC. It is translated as CSAVRLVGNEQFF.

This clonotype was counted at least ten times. The DNA of the CDR3 is TGTGCCAGCAGCTTAGGGACCCTGGGAGAGACCCAGTACTTC. It specifies CASSLGTLGETQYF. V and J are TRBV7-2 and TRBJ2-5; D unresolved. Trimming left V 1 base short and J 4 bases short, with 10 bases between. CDR1 is SGHTA, CDR2 FQGNSA, per germline. The CDR3 has 14 amino acids.

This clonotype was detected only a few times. The CDR3 bases are TGCGCCAGCAGCTTGTATCCGGGAGGTCCAGATACGCAGTATTTT. It translates to CASSLYPGGPDTQYF. This rearrangement joins TRBV5-1 to TRBJ2-3; 7 bases agree with TRBD2. There are 15 residues in the CDR3. Germline trimming cut 1 base from V and 4 bases from J; bases unmatched to any gene: 6. CDR1 is SGHRS, CDR2 YFSETQ, per germline.